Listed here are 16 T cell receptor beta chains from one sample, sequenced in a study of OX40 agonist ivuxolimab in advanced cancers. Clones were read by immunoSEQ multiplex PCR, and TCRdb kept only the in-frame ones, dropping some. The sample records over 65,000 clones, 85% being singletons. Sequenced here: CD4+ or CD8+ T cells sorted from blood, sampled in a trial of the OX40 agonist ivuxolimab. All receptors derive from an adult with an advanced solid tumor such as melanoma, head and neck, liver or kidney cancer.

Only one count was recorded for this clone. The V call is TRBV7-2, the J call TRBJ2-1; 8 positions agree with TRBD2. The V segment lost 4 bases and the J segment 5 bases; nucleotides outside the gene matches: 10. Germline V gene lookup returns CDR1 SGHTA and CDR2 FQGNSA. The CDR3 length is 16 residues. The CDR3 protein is CASSSSSGLENNEQFF. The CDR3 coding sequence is TGTGCCAGCAGCTCCTCTAGCGGGTTAGAGAACAATGAGCAGTTCTTC.

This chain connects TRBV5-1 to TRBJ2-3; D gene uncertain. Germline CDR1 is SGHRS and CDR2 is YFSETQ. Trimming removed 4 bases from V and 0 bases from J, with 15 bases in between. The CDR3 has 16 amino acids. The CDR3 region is CASSAKTVFSTDTQYF. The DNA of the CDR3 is TGCGCCAGCAGCGCAAAAACAGTGTTTAGCACAGATACGCAGTATTTT.

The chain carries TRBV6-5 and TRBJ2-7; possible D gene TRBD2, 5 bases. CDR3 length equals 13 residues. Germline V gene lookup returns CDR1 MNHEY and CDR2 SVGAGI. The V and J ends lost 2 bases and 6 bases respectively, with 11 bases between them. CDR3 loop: CASSYEGSGEQYF. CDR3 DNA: TGTGCCAGCAGTTACGAGGGCTCGGGCGAGCAGTACTTC.

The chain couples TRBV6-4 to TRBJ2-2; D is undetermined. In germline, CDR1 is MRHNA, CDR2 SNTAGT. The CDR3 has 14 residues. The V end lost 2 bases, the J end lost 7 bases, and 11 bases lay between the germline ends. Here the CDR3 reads CASSDQSFGGELFF. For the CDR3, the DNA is TGTGCCAGCAGTGACCAGAGCTTTGGCGGGGAGCTGTTTTTT.

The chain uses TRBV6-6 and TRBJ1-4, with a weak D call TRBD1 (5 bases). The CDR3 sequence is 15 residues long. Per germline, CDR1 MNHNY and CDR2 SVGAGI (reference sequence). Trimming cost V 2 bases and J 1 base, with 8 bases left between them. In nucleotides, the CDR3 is TGTGCCAGCAGTTACCTGGGGGTAACTAATGAAAAACTGTTTTTT. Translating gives CASSYLGVTNEKLFF.

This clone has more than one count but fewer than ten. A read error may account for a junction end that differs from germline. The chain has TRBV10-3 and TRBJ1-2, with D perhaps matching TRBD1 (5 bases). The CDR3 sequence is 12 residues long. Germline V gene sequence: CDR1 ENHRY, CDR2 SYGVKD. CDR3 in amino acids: CAISEDDRGSAF. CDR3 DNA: TGTGCCATCAGTGAAGATGATAGGGGCTCCGCCTTC.

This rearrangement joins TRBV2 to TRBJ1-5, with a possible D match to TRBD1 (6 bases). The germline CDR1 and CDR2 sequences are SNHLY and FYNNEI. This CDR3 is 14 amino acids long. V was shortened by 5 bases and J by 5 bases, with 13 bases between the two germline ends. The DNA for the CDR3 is TGTGCCAGCAGTCAGCAGGGGCGGGATCAGCCCCAGCATTTT. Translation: CASSQQGRDQPQHF.

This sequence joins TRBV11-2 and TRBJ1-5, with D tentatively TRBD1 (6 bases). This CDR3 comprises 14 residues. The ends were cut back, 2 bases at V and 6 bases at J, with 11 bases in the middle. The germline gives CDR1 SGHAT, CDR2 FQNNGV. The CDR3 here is CASSLLGGSQPQHF. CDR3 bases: TGTGCCAGCAGCTTATTGGGGGGCAGTCAGCCCCAGCATTTT.

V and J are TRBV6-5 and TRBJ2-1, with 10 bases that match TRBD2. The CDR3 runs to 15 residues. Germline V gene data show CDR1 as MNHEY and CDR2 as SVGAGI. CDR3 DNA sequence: TGTGTCTCTAGCGGGAGTGGGTTAGGGGTCAATGAGCAGTTCTTC. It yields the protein CVSSGSGLGVNEQFF.

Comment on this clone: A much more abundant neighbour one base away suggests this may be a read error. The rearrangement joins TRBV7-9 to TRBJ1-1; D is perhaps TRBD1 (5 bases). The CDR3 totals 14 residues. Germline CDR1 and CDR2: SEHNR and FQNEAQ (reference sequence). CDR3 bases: TGTGCCGGCAGCTTGGGGACGGACCACACTGAAGCTTTCTTT. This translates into CAGSLGTDHTEAFF. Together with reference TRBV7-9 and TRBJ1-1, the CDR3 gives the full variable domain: DTGVSQNPRHKITKRGQNVTFRCDPISEHNRLYWYRQTLGQGPEFLTYFQNEAQLEKSRLLSDRFSAERPKGSFSTLEIQRTEQGDSAMYLCAGSLGTDHTEAFFGQGTRLTVV.

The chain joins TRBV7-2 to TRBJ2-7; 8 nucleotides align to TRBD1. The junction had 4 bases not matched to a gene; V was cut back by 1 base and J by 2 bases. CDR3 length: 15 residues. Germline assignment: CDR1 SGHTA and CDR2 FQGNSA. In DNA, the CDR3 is TGTGCCAGCAGCTTAGTGGACAGGGTCCCCTACGAGCAGTACTTC. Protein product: CASSLVDRVPYEQYF.

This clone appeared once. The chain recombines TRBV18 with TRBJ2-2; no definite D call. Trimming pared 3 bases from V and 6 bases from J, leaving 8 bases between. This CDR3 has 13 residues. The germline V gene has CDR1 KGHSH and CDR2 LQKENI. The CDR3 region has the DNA TGTGCCAGCTCACCGTATCACCCCGGGGAGCTGTTTTTT. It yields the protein CASSPYHPGELFF.

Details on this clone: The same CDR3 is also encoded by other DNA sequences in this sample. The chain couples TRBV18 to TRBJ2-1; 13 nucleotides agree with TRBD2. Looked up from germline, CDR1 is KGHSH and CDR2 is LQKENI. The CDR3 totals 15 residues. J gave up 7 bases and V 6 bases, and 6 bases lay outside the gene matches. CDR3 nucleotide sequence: TGTGCCAGCTCTCCCGGACTAGCGGGAGCAAATGAGCAGTTCTTC. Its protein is CASSPGLAGANEQFF.

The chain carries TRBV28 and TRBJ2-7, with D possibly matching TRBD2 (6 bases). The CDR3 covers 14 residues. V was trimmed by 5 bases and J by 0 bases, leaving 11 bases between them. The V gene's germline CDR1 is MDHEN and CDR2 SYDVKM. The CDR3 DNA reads TGTGCCAGCAGTCGCGGGACTGACTCCTACGAGCAGTACTTC. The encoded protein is CASSRGTDSYEQYF. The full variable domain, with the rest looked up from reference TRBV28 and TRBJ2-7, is DVKVTQSSRYLVKRTGEKVFLECVQDMDHENMFWYRQDPGLGLRLIYFSYDVKMKEKGDIPEGYSVSREKKERFSLILESASTNQTSMYLCASSRGTDSYEQYFGPGTRLTVT.

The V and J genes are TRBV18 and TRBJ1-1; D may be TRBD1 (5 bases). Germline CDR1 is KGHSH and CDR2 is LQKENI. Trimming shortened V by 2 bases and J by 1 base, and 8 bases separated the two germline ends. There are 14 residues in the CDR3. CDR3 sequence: CASSPRGSNTEAFF. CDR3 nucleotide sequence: TGTGCCAGCTCACCAAGGGGATCGAACACTGAAGCTTTCTTT. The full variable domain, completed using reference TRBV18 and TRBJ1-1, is NAGVMQNPRHLVRRRGQEARLRCSPMKGHSHVYWYRQLPEEGLKFMVYLQKENIIDESGMPKERFSAEFPKEGPSILRIQQVVRGDSAAYFCASSPRGSNTEAFFGQGTRLTVV.

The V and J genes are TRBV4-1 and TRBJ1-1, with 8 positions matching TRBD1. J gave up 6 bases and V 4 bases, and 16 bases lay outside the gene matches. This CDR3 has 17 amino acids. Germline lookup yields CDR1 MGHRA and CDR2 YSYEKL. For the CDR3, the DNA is TGCGCCAGCAGCCGTACGCCAACAGGGGGACAAAGGGCTGAAGCTTTCTTT. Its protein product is CASSRTPTGGQRAEAFF.